This TCR beta chain was found in a study of blood T cell repertoires in COVID-19. Background on the study: The cDNA or gDNA used as material had been derived from T cells, B-cell-depleted T cells, or PBMCs.

In the original analysis: Amplification with reference gene primers provided the estimates of nucleated cell counts. The repertoire was sequenced with immunoSEQ multiplex PCR; TCRdb's copy has only in-frame clones and lacks some. V and J calls plus clone size are reproduced from that table; the DNA served to infer D and trimming. The sample includes 250,000 or so clones, nearly 90% of them seen just once. After removal of 0 bases from V and 5 bases from J, the junction contained 3 bases not matched to a gene. CDR1 and CDR2 from the germline V gene are LGHDT and YNNKEL (reference sequence). This CDR3 region has 14 residues. The Seattle patients, enrolled during active infection, were followed longitudinally.

Specimen: peripheral blood. The clonotype was recovered from a woman aged 55-75 years with COVID-19, enrolled during active disease. V is TRBV3-1 (or the pseudogene TRBV3-2) and J is TRBJ1-2; TRBD1 aligns across 7 bases. The chain's CDR3 is CASSQDQGGYGYTF. The CDR3 nucleotides read TGTGCCAGCAGCCAAGATCAGGGGGGTTATGGCTACACCTTC.